The 29 T cell receptor beta chains listed next were all sequenced from one sample in a study of shared clonotypes between healthy human individuals. This table comes from immunoSEQ multiplex PCR, and its TCRdb copy is limited to in-frame clones, with some not included. The table shows about 1.5 million clones, with around 97% occurring only once. Specimen: naive CD4+ T cells sorted from blood. This sample's subset: CD45RA+ positively selected. Every receptor here comes from a man aged 25 to 45 in good health.

For the CDR3, the DNA is TGTGCCAGCTCCCAAAGTCCCGGGACTGAAACTGAAGCTTTCTTT. It codes for CASSQSPGTETEAFF. The chain joins TRBV18 to TRBJ1-1; a weak D match, TRBD1 (5 bases). Per germline, CDR1 KGHSH and CDR2 LQKENI. Between the trimmed V and J ends, which lost 6 bases and 5 bases, there was a span of 19 bases. This CDR3 has 15 residues.

As concerns this clone: The sample carries other DNA sequences with the same CDR3. The V and J genes are TRBV18 and TRBJ2-5; D unresolved. CDR1 and CDR2 from the germline V gene are KGHSH and LQKENI. The germline V and J ends were trimmed by 2 bases and 3 bases, with 7 bases remaining between them. The CDR3 is 13 amino acids. The CDR3 spells CASSPGVKETQYF. The CDR3 region has the DNA TGTGCCAGCTCACCAGGTGTGAAAGAGACCCAGTACTTC.

The CDR3 loop reads CATSRDPGRSNTGELFF. CDR3 DNA: TGTGCCACCAGCAGAGACCCGGGACGGTCGAACACCGGGGAGCTGTTTTTT. The V call is TRBV15, the J call TRBJ2-2, with D tentatively TRBD1 or TRBD2 (5 bases each). The CDR3 has 17 amino acids. Between the trimmed V and J ends, which lost 0 bases and 0 bases, there was a span of 11 bases. CDR1 and CDR2 (germline): LNHNV, YYDKDF (reference sequence).

The rearrangement uses TRBV7-3 and TRBJ2-3; D is possibly TRBD1 (6 bases). CDR3 length: 16 residues. V gave up 2 bases and J gave up 0 bases, with 12 bases separating them. Germline V CDR1 and CDR2: SGHTA, FQGTGA. CDR3 loop: CASSLGGGTSTDTQYF. The CDR3 bases are TGTGCCAGCAGCTTAGGGGGCGGTACTAGCACAGATACGCAGTATTTT. The variable domain in full, completed from reference TRBV7-3 and TRBJ2-3, reads GAGVSQTPSNKVTEKGKYVELRCDPISGHTALYWYRQSLGQGPEFLIYFQGTGAADDSGLPNDRFFAVRPEGSVSTLKIQRTERGDSAVYLCASSLGGGTSTDTQYFGPGTRLTVL.

V usage is TRBV18 and J usage is TRBJ1-2, with unresolved D. The CDR3 is 12 amino acids. CDR1 is KGHSH and CDR2 is LQKENI in the germline V gene. V was pared by 6 bases and J by 7 bases, with 12 bases between. CDR3 nucleotide sequence: TGTGCCAGCTCCCCCGGCCCAGCTGGCTACACCTTC. It codes for CASSPGPAGYTF.

The chain uses TRBV7-2 and TRBJ2-3, with TRBD2 matching over 10 bases. J gave up 5 bases and V 5 bases, and 7 bases lay outside the gene matches. CDR3 size: 15 residues. Germline V gene lookup returns CDR1 SGHTA and CDR2 FQGNSA. Written as DNA, the CDR3 is TGTGCCAGCAGCAAGCGGGAGGGCCTGTTAGATACGCAGTATTTT. It encodes CASSKREGLLDTQYF. Looking up the rest from reference TRBV7-2 and TRBJ2-3 gives the full variable domain: GAGVSQSPSNKVTEKGKDVELRCDPISGHTALYWYRQSLGQGLEFLIYFQGNSAPDKSGLPSDRFSAERTGGSVSTLTIQRTQQEDSAVYLCASSKREGLLDTQYFGPGTRLTVL.

DNA for the CDR3: TGCGCCAGCAGCTTCACGGGACAGGATAATGAAAAACTGTTTTTT. It is translated as CASSFTGQDNEKLFF. The gene calls are TRBV5-1 and TRBJ1-4, with TRBD1 identical over 8 bases. Germline V gene lookup returns CDR1 SGHRS and CDR2 YFSETQ. The CDR3 is 15 amino acids. Germline trimming cut 2 bases from V and 4 bases from J; bases unmatched to any gene: 4.

This chain links TRBV2 with TRBJ2-7; D gene uncertain. The V and J ends lost 4 bases and 3 bases respectively, with 16 bases between them. The CDR3 runs to 15 residues. The germline V gene has CDR1 SNHLY and CDR2 FYNNEI. CDR3 coding DNA: TGTGCCAGCAGTGGACCATTATCCCTGCTCTACGAGCAGTACTTC. Its translation: CASSGPLSLLYEQYF. The variable domain in full, completed from reference TRBV2 and TRBJ2-7, reads EPEVTQTPSHQVTQMGQEVILRCVPISNHLYFYWYRQILGQKVEFLVSFYNNEISEKSEIFDDQFSVERPDGSNFTLKIRSTKLEDSAMYFCASSGPLSLLYEQYFGPGTRLTVT.

Comment on this clone: This sample includes further DNA sequences coding for the same CDR3. The CDR3 loop reads CASSLEGRDQPQHF. The CDR3 coding sequence is TGTGCCAGCAGCTTGGAAGGGCGGGATCAGCCCCAGCATTTT. The chain has TRBV5-4 and TRBJ1-5, with D hard to call. Germline CDR1 reads SGHNT; CDR2 reads YYREEE (reference sequence). The CDR3 extends over 14 amino acids. V was cut by 0 bases and J by 5 bases, with 9 bases left in between.

The DNA of the CDR3 is TGCAGTGCGCATTACAATGAGCAGTTCTTC. Translating it yields CSAHYNEQFF. This rearrangement joins TRBV20-1 to TRBJ2-1; D gene unclear. V shed 6 bases and J shed 4 bases, with 4 bases lying between them. Per germline, CDR1 DFQATT and CDR2 SNEGSKA (reference sequence). This CDR3 region has 10 residues.

This clone was picked up one time. The chain employs TRBV9 and TRBJ2-3; the D is unclear. The CDR3 is 13 amino acids. Germline CDR1 is SGDLS and CDR2 is YYNGEE. V dropped 0 bases and J dropped 4 bases, with 6 bases sitting between them. Here the CDR3 DNA reads TGTGCCAGCAGCGTAGCTTTCGCAGATACGCAGTATTTT. This encodes CASSVAFADTQYF.

J is TRBJ2-4 and V is TRBV27, with D possibly being TRBD2 (5 bases). There are 18 residues in the CDR3. V lost 0 bases and J 1 base, leaving 16 bases between the germline ends. The V gene's germline CDR1 is MNHEY and CDR2 SMNVEV (reference sequence). The DNA of the CDR3 is TGTGCCAGCAGTTTATCCCCCAGGACCGGGGTGGCCAAAAACATTCAGTACTTC. Protein product: CASSLSPRTGVAKNIQYF.

V usage is TRBV29-1 and J usage is TRBJ1-1; no clear D gene. CDR3 length: 14 amino acids. Trimming pared 2 bases from V and 3 bases from J, leaving 13 bases between. The germline V gene encodes CDR1 SQVTM and CDR2 ANQGSEA. Here the CDR3 DNA reads TGCAGCGTTGAAAGGATTGTTCTGGACACTGAAGCTTTCTTT. Amino acid sequence: CSVERIVLDTEAFF.

Only one count was recorded for this clone. The chain joins TRBV28 to TRBJ1-5; D is unresolved. Deletions cut 2 bases from V and 5 bases from J, with 10 bases between. Germline CDR1 MDHEN, CDR2 SYDVKM. There are 14 residues in the CDR3. The chain's CDR3 is CASSLVGSHQPQHF. The CDR3 DNA reads as TGTGCCAGCAGTTTAGTGGGATCCCATCAGCCCCAGCATTTT.

Concerning this clone: One end of the junction fails to match germline, which may point to a read error. The rearrangement joins TRBV7-7 to TRBJ1-2; 7 bases are a match to TRBD1. This CDR3 has 14 residues. Germline V gives CDR1 SSHAT, CDR2 FNYEAQ (reference sequence). CDR3 nucleotides: TGTGCTAGCAGCCCCTGGGACAGCGGTTCTGGCTACACCTTC. Its translation is CASSPWDSGSGYTF.

The V and J genes are TRBV6-5 and TRBJ2-7, with D possibly called TRBD1 or TRBD2 (5 bases each). Deletions cut 6 bases from V and 0 bases from J, with 9 bases between. The CDR3 is 13 residues long. Germline CDR1 and CDR2: MNHEY and SVGAGI. The CDR3 DNA reads as TGTGCCAGCAGACGGGACCTCTCCTACGAGCAGTACTTC. Translating gives CASRRDLSYEQYF.

The chain is built from TRBV2 and TRBJ1-1; a possible D gene is TRBD1 (5 bases). Germline V gene data show CDR1 as SNHLY and CDR2 as FYNNEI. The CDR3 loop spans 14 amino acids. The V end was cut by 5 bases, the J end by 1 base, with 11 bases between. The CDR3 spells CASSSRQTNTEAFF. CDR3 coding DNA: TGTGCCAGCAGTAGCAGACAGACGAACACTGAAGCTTTCTTT.

The gene calls are TRBV19 and TRBJ2-1; no firm D call. The germline gives CDR1 LNHDA, CDR2 SQIVND (reference sequence). Deletions cut 4 bases from V and 8 bases from J, with 9 bases between. The CDR3 spans 12 residues. The CDR3: CASSRRLDEQFF. In nucleotides, the CDR3 is TGTGCCAGTAGTAGGCGCCTCGATGAGCAGTTCTTC.

To note about this clone: Its ends do not fully match the called genes, so a read error is possible. CDR3 protein: CASSSKPLDREF. Here the CDR3 DNA reads TGTGCCAGCAGCTCGAAGCCGCTGGACAGGGAGTTC. The chain joins TRBV5-4 to TRBJ2-7, with 8 bases lining up with TRBD1. The germline gives CDR1 SGHNT, CDR2 YYREEE (reference sequence). The CDR3 extends over 12 amino acids.

The V call is TRBV5-1, the J call TRBJ2-7, with 9 positions matching TRBD1. The CDR3 runs 14 residues. After removal of 0 bases from V and 6 bases from J, the junction contained 4 bases not matched to a gene. The germline gives CDR1 SGHRS, CDR2 YFSETQ. Here the CDR3 reads CASSLGQGEREQYF. For the CDR3, the DNA is TGCGCCAGCAGCTTGGGACAGGGGGAGCGCGAGCAGTACTTC.

This chain connects TRBV4-3 to TRBJ2-7; D perhaps matches TRBD2 (6 bases). V was shortened by 5 bases and J by 2 bases, with 19 bases between the two germline ends. The CDR3 contains 16 residues. Germline loops: CDR1 LGHNA, CDR2 YSLEER. CDR3 amino acids: CASSDLGSSDPYEQYF. The CDR3 bases are TGCGCCAGCAGCGATTTAGGATCTAGCGATCCCTACGAGCAGTACTTC.

The chain joins TRBV27 to TRBJ2-1, with TRBD1 identical over 9 bases. The CDR3 loop spans 16 amino acids. V gave up 8 bases and J gave up 2 bases; unmatched junction bases: 10. Germline CDR1 MNHEY, CDR2 SMNVEV (reference sequence). The CDR3 DNA sequence: TGTGCCAGCCAGGCCCATGGGGACAGGGCCTACAATGAGCAGTTCTTC. Translating gives CASQAHGDRAYNEQFF.

The chain recombines TRBV28 with TRBJ2-7; tentative D call: TRBD2 (6 bases). V gave up 2 bases and J gave up 5 bases, with 13 bases separating them. CDR1 is MDHEN and CDR2 is SYDVKM in the germline V gene. The length of the CDR3 is 14 residues. The DNA for the CDR3 is TGTGCCAGCAGTTTAGGAGGGAGAACTAACGAGCAGTACTTC. Its protein product is CASSLGGRTNEQYF.

The chain carries TRBV18 and TRBJ1-4; 7 nucleotides match TRBD1. V was pared by 3 bases and J by 8 bases, with 6 bases of the junction left unmatched. The germline V gene has CDR1 KGHSH and CDR2 LQKENI. The CDR3 covers 14 residues. In DNA form, the CDR3 reads TGTGCCAGCTCACCGACAGGGATTAACGAAAAACTGTTTTTT. It is translated as CASSPTGINEKLFF.

The genes are TRBV5-1 and TRBJ2-2; 7 nucleotides align to TRBD2. This CDR3 comprises 16 residues. V lost 4 bases, J lost 3 bases, and 9 bases stayed unmatched. CDR1 SGHRS and CDR2 YFSETQ come from the germline V gene. CDR3 residues: CASSGRASVDTGELFF. Written as DNA, the CDR3 is TGCGCCAGCAGCGGGAGGGCGAGTGTGGACACCGGGGAGCTGTTTTTT.

The V call is TRBV11-2, the J call TRBJ2-7, with D hard to call. Deletions cut 5 bases from V and 2 bases from J, with 10 bases between. Looked up from germline, CDR1 is SGHAT and CDR2 is FQNNGV. This CDR3 has 13 amino acids. The DNA of the CDR3 is TGTGCCAGCAGCCCAAGGGCGGCCTACGAGCAGTACTTC. Protein: CASSPRAAYEQYF.

The chain uses TRBV6-1 and TRBJ1-2; TRBD1 might be the D (5 bases). Trimming left V 4 bases short and J 4 bases short, with 13 bases between. The germline V gene has CDR1 MNHNS and CDR2 SASEGT. The CDR3 loop spans 14 amino acids. CDR3 nucleotide sequence: TGTGCCAGCAGTGTACAACGACAGAGCTATGGCTACACCTTC. Translating gives CASSVQRQSYGYTF.

CDR3 amino acids: CASSDLPGWDRPYEQYF. CDR3 DNA sequence: TGTGCCAGCAGTGACCTCCCTGGGTGGGACAGGCCCTACGAGCAGTACTTC. V and J are TRBV6-1 and TRBJ2-7, with 8 bases matching TRBD1. The CDR3 has 17 residues. Germline V gene sequence: CDR1 MNHNS, CDR2 SASEGT. The ends lost 3 bases at V and 2 bases at J; junction bases unmatched: 12.

CDR3 region: CASSLNFQEAFF. CDR3 bases: TGTGCCAGCAGTTTAAACTTTCAGGAAGCTTTCTTT. The chain links TRBV28 to TRBJ1-1; no clear D gene. From germline, CDR1 is MDHEN and CDR2 SYDVKM. The length of the CDR3 is 12 residues. Trimming took off 2 bases at V and 8 bases at J, with 9 bases between the two ends. Looking up the rest from reference TRBV28 and TRBJ1-1 gives the full variable domain: DVKVTQSSRYLVKRTGEKVFLECVQDMDHENMFWYRQDPGLGLRLIYFSYDVKMKEKGDIPEGYSVSREKKERFSLILESASTNQTSMYLCASSLNFQEAFFGQGTRLTVV.